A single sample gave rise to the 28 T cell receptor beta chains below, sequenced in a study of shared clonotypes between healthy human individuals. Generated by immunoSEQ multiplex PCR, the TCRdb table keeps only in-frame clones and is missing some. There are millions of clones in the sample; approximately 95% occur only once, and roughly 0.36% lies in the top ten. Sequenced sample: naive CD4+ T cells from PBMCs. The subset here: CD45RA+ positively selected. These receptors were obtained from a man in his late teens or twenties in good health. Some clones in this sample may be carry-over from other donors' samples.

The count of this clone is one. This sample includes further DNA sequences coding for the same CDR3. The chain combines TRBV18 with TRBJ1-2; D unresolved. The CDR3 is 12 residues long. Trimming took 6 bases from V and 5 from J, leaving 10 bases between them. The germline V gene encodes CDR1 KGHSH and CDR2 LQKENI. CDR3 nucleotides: TGTGCCAGCTCCTCCCCAGGATATGGCTACACCTTC. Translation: CASSSPGYGYTF.

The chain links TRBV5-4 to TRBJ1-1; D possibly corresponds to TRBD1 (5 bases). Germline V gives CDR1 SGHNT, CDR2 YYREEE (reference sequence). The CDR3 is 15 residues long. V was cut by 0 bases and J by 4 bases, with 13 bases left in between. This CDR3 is CASSLDPGWRTEAFF. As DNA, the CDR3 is TGTGCCAGCAGCTTGGATCCAGGGTGGCGCACTGAAGCTTTCTTT.

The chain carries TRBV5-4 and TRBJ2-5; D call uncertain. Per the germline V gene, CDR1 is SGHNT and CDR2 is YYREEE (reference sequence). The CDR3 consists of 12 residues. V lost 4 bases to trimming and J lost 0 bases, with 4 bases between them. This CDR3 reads CASSRDQETQYF. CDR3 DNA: TGTGCCAGCAGCCGGGACCAAGAGACCCAGTACTTC.

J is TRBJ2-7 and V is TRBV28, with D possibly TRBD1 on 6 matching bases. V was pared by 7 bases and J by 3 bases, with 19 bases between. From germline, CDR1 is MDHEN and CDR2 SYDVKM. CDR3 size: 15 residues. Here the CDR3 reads CASNIGGGQNYEQYF. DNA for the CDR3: TGTGCCAGCAATATAGGTGGTGGACAGAACTACGAGCAGTACTTC. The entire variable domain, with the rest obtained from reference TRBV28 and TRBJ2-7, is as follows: DVKVTQSSRYLVKRTGEKVFLECVQDMDHENMFWYRQDPGLGLRLIYFSYDVKMKEKGDIPEGYSVSREKKERFSLILESASTNQTSMYLCASNIGGGQNYEQYFGPGTRLTVT.

CDR3 nucleotide sequence: TGCGCCAGCAGTGAGTCTCCTGTGGAGCCGATTGAAGCTTTCTTT. This codes for CASSESPVEPIEAFF. The chain is built from TRBV10-1 and TRBJ1-1; D ambiguous. V lost 0 bases to trimming and J lost 7 bases, with 15 bases between them. Germline V CDR1 and CDR2: WNHNN, SYGVQD (reference sequence). The CDR3 spans 15 residues.

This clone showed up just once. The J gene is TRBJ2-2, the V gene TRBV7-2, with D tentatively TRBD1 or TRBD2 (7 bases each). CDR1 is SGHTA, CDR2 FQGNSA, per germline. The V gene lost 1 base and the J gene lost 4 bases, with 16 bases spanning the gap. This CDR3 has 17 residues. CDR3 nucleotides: TGTGCCAGCAGCTTAGTAGGGGGCGGGAGCGTCACCGGGGAGCTGTTTTTT. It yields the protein CASSLVGGGSVTGELFF.

CDR3 bases: TGTGCCAGCAGTTCCATCAGGGGCGAGACCCAGTACTTC. Its translation: CASSSIRGETQYF. This rearrangement joins TRBV27 to TRBJ2-5; TRBD1 is a possible D gene (6 bases). In germline, CDR1 is MNHEY, CDR2 SMNVEV (reference sequence). Trimming cost V 4 bases and J 5 bases, with 11 bases left between them. The CDR3 contains 13 residues.

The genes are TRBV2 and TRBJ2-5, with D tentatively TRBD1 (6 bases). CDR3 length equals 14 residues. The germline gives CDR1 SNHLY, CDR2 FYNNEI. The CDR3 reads CVCSRSTGSGTQYF. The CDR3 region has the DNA TGTGTTTGCAGTAGGAGTACAGGGTCGGGGACCCAGTACTTC.

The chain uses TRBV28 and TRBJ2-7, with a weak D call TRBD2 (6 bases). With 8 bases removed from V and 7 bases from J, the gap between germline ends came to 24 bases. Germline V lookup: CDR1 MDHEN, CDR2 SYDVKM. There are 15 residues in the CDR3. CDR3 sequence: CASGRGGHVPAEQYF. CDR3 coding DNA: TGTGCCAGCGGTCGGGGAGGTCATGTACCAGCAGAGCAGTACTTC.

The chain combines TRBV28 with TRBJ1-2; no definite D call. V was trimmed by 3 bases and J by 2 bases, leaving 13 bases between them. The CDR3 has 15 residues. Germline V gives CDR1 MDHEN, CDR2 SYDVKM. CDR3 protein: CASSLSDNRNYGYTF. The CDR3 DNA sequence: TGTGCCAGCAGTTTGTCCGACAATCGAAACTATGGCTACACCTTC.

The CDR3 region has the DNA TGCAGCGTTGCCCCACTATATCTCCACAATGAGCAGTTCTTC. It yields the protein CSVAPLYLHNEQFF. The chain employs TRBV29-1 and TRBJ2-1, with no clear D. The length of the CDR3 is 14 residues. Looked up from germline, CDR1 is SQVTM and CDR2 is ANQGSEA. V was shortened by 4 bases and J by 5 bases, with 15 bases between the two germline ends.

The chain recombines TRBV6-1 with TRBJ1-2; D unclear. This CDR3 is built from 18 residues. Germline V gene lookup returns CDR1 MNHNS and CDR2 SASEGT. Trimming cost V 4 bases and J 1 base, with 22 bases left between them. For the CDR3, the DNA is TGTGCCAGCAGTGGGATGGACTGGCCCCCGAGGTTTAACTATGGCTACACCTTC. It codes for CASSGMDWPPRFNYGYTF.

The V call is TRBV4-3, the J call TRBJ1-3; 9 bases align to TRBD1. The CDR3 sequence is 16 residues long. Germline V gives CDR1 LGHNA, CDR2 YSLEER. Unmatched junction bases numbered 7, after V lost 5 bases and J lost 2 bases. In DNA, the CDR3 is TGCGCCAGCAGCTCGCAGACAGGGGGAACTGGAAACACCATATATTTT. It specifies CASSSQTGGTGNTIYF.

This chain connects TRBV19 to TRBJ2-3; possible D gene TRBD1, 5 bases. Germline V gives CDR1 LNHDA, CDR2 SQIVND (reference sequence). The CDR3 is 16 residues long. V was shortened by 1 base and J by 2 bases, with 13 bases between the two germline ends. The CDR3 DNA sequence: TGTGCCAGTAGTATAGCCCAGGGTCCAGTCACAGATACGCAGTATTTT. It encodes CASSIAQGPVTDTQYF.

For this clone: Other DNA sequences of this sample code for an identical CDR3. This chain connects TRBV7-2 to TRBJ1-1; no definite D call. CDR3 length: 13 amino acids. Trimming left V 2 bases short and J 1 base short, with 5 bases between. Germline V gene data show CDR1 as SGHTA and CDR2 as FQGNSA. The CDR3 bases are TGTGCCAGCAGCTTATCGTCGAACACTGAAGCTTTCTTT. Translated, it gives CASSLSSNTEAFF. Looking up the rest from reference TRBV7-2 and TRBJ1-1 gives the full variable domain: GAGVSQSPSNKVTEKGKDVELRCDPISGHTALYWYRQSLGQGLEFLIYFQGNSAPDKSGLPSDRFSAERTGGSVSTLTIQRTQQEDSAVYLCASSLSSNTEAFFGQGTRLTVV.

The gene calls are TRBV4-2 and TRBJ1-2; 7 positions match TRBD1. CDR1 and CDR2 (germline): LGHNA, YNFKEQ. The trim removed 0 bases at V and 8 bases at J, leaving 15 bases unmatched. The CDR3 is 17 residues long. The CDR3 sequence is CASSQESSGTDRWGYTF. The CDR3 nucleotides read TGTGCCAGCAGCCAAGAATCGAGCGGGACAGATCGCTGGGGCTACACCTTC.

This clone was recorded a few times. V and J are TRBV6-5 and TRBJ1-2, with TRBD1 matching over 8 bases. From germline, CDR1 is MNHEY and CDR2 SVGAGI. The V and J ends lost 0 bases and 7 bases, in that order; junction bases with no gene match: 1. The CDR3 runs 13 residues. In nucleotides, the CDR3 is TGTGCCAGCAGTTACTCGGACAGGGCTGGCTACACCTTC. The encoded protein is CASSYSDRAGYTF.

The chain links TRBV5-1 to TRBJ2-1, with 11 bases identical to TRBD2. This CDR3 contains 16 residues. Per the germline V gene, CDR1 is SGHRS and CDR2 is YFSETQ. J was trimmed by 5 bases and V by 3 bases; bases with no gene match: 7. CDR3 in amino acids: CASSSLSGRADNEQFF. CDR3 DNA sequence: TGCGCCAGCAGCTCTCTTAGCGGGAGGGCAGACAATGAGCAGTTCTTC. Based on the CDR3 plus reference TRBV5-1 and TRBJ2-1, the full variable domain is KAGVTQTPRYLIKTRGQQVTLSCSPISGHRSVSWYQQTPGQGLQFLFEYFSETQRNKGNFPGRFSGRQFSNSRSEMNVSTLELGDSALYLCASSSLSGRADNEQFFGPGTRLTVL.

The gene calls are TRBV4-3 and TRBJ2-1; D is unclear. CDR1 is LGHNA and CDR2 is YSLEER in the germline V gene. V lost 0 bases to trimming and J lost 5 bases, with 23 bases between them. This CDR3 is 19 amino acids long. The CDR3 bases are TGCGCCAGCAGCCAAGATGGCCGTTCCTTTTCGTCCTATGACAATGAGCAGTTCTTC. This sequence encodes CASSQDGRSFSSYDNEQFF.

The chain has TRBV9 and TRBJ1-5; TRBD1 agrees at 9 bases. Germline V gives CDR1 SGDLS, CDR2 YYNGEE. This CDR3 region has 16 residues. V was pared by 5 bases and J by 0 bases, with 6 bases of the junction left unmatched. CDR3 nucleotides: TGTGCCAGCAGTACGGGACAGGGAGATAGCAATCAGCCCCAGCATTTT. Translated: CASSTGQGDSNQPQHF. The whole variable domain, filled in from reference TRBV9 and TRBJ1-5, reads DSGVTQTPKHLITATGQRVTLRCSPRSGDLSVYWYQQSLDQGLQFLIQYYNGEERAKGNILERFSAQQFPDLHSELNLSSLELGDSALYFCASSTGQGDSNQPQHFGDGTRLSIL.

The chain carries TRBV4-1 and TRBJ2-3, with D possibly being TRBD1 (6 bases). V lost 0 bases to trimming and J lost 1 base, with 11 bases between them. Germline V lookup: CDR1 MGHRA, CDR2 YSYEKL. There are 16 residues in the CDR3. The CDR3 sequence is CASSQDRGHRTDTQYF. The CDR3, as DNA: TGCGCCAGCAGCCAAGATAGGGGACACCGCACAGATACGCAGTATTTT.

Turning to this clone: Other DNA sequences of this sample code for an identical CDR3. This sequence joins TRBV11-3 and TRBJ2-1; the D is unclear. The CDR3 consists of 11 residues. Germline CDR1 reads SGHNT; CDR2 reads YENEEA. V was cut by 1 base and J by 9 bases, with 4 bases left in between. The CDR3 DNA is TGTGCCAGCAGCTTAGGGGGTGAGCAGTTCTTC. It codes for CASSLGGEQFF.

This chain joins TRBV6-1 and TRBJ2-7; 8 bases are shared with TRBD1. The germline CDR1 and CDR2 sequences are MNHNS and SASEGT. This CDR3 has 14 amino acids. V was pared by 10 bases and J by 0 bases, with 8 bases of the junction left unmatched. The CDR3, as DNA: TGTGCCAACACCCGGGACAGGAACTCCTACGAGCAGTACTTC. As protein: CANTRDRNSYEQYF.

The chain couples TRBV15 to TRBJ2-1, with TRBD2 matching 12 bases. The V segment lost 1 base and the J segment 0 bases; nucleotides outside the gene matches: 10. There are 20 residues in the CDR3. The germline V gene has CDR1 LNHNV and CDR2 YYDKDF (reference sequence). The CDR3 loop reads CATSRAAGLAGRGSYNEQFF. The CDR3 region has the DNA TGTGCCACCAGCAGAGCGGCTGGACTAGCGGGAAGGGGCTCCTACAATGAGCAGTTCTTC.

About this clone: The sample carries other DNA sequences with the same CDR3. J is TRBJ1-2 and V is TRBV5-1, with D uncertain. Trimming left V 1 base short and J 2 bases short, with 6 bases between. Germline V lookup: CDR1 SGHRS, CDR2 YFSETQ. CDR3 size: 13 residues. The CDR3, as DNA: TGCGCCAGCAGCTTGTGGGAGAACTATGGCTACACCTTC. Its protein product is CASSLWENYGYTF.

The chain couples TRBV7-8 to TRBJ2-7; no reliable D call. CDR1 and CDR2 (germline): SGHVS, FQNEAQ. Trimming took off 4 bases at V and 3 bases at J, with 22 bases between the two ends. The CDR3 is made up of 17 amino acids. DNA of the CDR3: TGTGCCAGCAGCTCCCTCGCGGCGAATCTTCCATTCTACGAGCAGTACTTC. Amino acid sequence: CASSSLAANLPFYEQYF.

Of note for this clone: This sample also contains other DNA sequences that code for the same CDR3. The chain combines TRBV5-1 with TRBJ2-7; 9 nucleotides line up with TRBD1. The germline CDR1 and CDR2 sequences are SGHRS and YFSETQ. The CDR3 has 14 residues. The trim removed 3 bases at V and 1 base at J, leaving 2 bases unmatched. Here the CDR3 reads CASSSDRGSYEQYF. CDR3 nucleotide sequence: TGCGCCAGCAGCTCGGACAGGGGATCCTACGAGCAGTACTTC.

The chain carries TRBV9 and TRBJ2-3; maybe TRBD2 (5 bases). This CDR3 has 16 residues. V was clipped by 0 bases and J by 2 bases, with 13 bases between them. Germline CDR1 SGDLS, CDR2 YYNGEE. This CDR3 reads CASSVDGRVLTDTQYF. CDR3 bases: TGTGCCAGCAGCGTAGATGGGCGGGTCCTCACAGATACGCAGTATTTT.